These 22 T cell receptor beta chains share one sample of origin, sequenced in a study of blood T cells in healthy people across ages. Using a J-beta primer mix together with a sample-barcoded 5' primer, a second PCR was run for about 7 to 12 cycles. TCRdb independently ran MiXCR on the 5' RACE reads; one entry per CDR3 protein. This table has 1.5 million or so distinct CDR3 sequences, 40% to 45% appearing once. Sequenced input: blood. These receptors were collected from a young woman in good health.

CDR3: CATSAQGADPGQPQHF. Here the CDR3 DNA reads TGTGCCACCAGTGCTCAAGGGGCGGACCCGGGGCAGCCCCAGCATTTT. The chain employs TRBV24-1 and TRBJ1-5, with D possibly matching TRBD1 (5 bases). The CDR3 is made up of 16 amino acids. V lost 5 bases and J lost 7, with 20 bases in between. Germline lookup yields CDR1 KGHDR and CDR2 SFDVKD.

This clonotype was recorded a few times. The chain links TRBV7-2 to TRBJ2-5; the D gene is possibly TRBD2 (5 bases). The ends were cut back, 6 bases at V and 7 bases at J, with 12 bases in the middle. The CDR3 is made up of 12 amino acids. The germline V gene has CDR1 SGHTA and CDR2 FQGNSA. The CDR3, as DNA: TGTGCCAGCAGACGCGAGGCGGGGACCCAGTACTTC. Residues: CASRREAGTQYF.

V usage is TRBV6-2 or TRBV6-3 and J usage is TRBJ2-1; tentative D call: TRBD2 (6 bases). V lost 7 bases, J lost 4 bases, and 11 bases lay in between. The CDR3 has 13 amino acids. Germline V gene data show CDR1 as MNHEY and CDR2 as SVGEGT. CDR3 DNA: TGTGCCAGCACCGTCGGACTATACAATGAGCAGTTCTTC. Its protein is CASTVGLYNEQFF.

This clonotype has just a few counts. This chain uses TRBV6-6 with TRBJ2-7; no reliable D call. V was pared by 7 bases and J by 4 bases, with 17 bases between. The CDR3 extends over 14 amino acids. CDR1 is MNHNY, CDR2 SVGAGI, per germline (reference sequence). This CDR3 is CASTYYRAYYEQYF. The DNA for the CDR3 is TGTGCCAGCACCTACTATCGGGCCTATTACGAGCAGTACTTC.

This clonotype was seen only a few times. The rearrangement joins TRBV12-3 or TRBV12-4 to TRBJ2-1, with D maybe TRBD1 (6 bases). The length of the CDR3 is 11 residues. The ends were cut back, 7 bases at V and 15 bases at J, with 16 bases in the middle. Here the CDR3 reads CASKDSIQGFF. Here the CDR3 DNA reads TGTGCCAGCAAGGACAGCATACAGGGGTTCTTC.

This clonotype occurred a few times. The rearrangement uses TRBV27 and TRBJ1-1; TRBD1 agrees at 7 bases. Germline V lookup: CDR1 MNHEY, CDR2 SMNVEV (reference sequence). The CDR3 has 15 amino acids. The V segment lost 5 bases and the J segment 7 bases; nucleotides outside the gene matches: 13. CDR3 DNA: TGTGCCAGCAGTCCATATCCCCAAGACAGGGTTGAAGCTTTCTTT. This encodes CASSPYPQDRVEAFF.

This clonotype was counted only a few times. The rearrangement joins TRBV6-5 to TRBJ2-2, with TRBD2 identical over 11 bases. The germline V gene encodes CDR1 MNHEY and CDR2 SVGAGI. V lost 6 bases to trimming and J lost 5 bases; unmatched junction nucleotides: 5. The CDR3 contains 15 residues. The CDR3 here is CASSLTSGVTGELFF. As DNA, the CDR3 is TGTGCCAGCAGCCTGACTAGCGGGGTTACCGGGGAGCTGTTTTTT.

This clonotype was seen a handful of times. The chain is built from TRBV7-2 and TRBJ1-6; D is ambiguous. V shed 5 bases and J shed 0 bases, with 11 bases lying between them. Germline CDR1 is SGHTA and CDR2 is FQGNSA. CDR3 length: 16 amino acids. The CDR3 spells CASSPTSGSYNSPLHF. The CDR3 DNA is TGTGCCAGCAGCCCTACATCAGGCTCCTATAATTCACCCCTCCACTTT. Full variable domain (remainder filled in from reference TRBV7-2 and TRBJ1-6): GAGVSQSPSNKVTEKGKDVELRCDPISGHTALYWYRQSLGQGLEFLIYFQGNSAPDKSGLPSDRFSAERTGGSVSTLTIQRTQQEDSAVYLCASSPTSGSYNSPLHFGNGTRLTVT.

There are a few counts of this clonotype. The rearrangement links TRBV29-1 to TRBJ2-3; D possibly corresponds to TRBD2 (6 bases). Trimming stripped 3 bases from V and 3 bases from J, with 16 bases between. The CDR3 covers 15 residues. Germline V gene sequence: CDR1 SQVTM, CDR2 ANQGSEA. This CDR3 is CSVEGKKGRTDTQYF. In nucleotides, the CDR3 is TGCAGCGTTGAGGGGAAAAAGGGGAGGACAGATACGCAGTATTTT.

CDR3 sequence: CASRPRLGEQYF. The CDR3 nucleotides read TGTGCCAGCAGGCCGCGGTTGGGAGAGCAGTACTTC. The chain recombines TRBV5-6 with TRBJ2-5; a possible D gene is TRBD2 (5 bases). This CDR3 region has 12 residues. The V and J ends lost 5 bases and 11 bases respectively, with 16 bases between them. CDR1 is SGHDT and CDR2 is YYEEEE in the germline V gene.

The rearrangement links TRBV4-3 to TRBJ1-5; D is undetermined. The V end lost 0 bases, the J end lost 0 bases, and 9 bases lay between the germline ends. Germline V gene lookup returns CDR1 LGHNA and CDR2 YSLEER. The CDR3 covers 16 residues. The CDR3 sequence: CASSQEFGVSNQPQHF. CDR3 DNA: TGCGCCAGCAGCCAAGAATTCGGGGTTAGCAATCAGCCCCAGCATTTT.

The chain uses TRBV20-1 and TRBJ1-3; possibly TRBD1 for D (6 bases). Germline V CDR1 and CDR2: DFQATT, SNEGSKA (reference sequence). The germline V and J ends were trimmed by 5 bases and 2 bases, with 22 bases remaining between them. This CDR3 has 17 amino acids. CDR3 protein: CSARGNRDPNTGNTIYF. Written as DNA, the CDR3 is TGCAGTGCTCGGGGTAACAGGGACCCAAATACTGGAAACACCATATATTTT.

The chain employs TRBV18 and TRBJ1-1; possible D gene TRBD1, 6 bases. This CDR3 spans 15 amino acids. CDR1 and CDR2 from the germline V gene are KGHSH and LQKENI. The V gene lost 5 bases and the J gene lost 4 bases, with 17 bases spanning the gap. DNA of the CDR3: TGTGCCAGCTCAATGGGGGCAGTTGGTGGCACTGAAGCTTTCTTT. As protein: CASSMGAVGGTEAFF.

The DNA for the CDR3 is TGCGCCAGCAGCCCCGGGGCCGGGAAGAATTCACCCCTCCACTTT. Amino acids: CASSPGAGKNSPLHF. The chain combines TRBV5-1 with TRBJ1-6; tentative D call: TRBD1 (5 bases). V dropped 4 bases and J dropped 7 bases, with 15 bases sitting between them. CDR1 and CDR2 (germline): SGHRS, YFSETQ. The CDR3 extends over 15 amino acids. The full variable domain, in which reference TRBV5-1 and TRBJ1-6 provide the parts outside the CDR3, is KAGVTQTPRYLIKTRGQQVTLSCSPISGHRSVSWYQQTPGQGLQFLFEYFSETQRNKGNFPGRFSGRQFSNSRSEMNVSTLELGDSALYLCASSPGAGKNSPLHFGNGTRLTVT.

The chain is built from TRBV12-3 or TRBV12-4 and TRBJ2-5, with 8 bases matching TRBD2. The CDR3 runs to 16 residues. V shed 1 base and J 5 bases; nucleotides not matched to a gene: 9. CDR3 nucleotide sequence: TGTGCCAGCAGTTTAGACGGACTAGCTCGATTGGAGACCCAGTACTTC. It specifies CASSLDGLARLETQYF.

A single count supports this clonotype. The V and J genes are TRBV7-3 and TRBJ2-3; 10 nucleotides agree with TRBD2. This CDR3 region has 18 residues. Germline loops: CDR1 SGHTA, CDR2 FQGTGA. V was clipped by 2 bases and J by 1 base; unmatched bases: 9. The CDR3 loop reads CASSLGASGGLGTDTQYF. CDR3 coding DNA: TGTGCCAGCAGCTTAGGGGCTAGCGGGGGTCTGGGCACAGATACGCAGTATTTT. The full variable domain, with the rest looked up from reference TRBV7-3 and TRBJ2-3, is GAGVSQTPSNKVTEKGKYVELRCDPISGHTALYWYRQSLGQGPEFLIYFQGTGAADDSGLPNDRFFAVRPEGSVSTLKIQRTERGDSAVYLCASSLGASGGLGTDTQYFGPGTRLTVL.

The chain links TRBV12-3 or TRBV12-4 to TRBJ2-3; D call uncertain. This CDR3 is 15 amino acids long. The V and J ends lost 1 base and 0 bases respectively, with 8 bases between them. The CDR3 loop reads CASSLGVTSTDTQYF. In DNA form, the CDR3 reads TGTGCCAGCAGTTTAGGGGTAACTAGCACAGATACGCAGTATTTT.

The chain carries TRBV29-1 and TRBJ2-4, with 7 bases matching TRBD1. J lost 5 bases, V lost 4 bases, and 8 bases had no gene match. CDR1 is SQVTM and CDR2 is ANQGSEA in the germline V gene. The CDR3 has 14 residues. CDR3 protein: CSVGGRQGQNIQYF. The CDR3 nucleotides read TGCAGCGTTGGGGGCCGACAGGGTCAAAACATTCAGTACTTC. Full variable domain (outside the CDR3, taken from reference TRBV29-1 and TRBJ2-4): SAVISQKPSRDICQRGTSLTIQCQVDSQVTMMFWYRQQPGQSLTLIATANQGSEATYESGFVIDKFPISRPNLTFSTLTVSNMSPEDSSIYLCSVGGRQGQNIQYFGAGTRLSVL.

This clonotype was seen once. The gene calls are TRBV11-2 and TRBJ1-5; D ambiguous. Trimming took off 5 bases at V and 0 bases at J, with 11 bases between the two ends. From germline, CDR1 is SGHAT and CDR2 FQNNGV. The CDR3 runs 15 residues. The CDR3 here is CASSPGRFSNQPQHF. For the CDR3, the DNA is TGTGCCAGCAGCCCCGGACGGTTTAGCAATCAGCCCCAGCATTTT. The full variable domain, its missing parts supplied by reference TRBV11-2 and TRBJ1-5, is EAGVAQSPRYKIIEKRQSVAFWCNPISGHATLYWYQQILGQGPKLLIQFQNNGVVDDSQLPKDRFSAERLKGVDSTLKIQPAKLEDSAVYLCASSPGRFSNQPQHFGDGTRLSIL.

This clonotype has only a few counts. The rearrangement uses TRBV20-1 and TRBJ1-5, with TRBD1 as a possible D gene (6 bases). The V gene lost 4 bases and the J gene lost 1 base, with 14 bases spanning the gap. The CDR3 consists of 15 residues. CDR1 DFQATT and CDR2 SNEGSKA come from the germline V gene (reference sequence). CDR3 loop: CSAKQGGGSNQPQHF. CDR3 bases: TGCAGTGCTAAACAGGGCGGGGGAAGCAATCAGCCCCAGCATTTT.

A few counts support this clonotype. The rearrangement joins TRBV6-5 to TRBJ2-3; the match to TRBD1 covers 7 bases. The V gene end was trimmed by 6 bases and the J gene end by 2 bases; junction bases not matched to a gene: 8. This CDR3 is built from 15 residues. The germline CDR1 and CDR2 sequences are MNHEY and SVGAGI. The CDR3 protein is CASSPDRQPTDTQYF. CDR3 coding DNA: TGTGCCAGCAGCCCGGACAGGCAACCCACAGATACGCAGTATTTT.

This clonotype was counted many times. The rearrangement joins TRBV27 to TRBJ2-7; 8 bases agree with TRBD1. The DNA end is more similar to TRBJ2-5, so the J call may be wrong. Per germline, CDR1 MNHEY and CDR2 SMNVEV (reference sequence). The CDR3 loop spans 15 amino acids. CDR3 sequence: CASTLTGDVQRTQYF. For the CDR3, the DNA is TGTGCCAGCACCTTGACAGGGGATGTCCAGCGGACCCAGTACTTC.